The 30 T cell receptor beta chains in this list originate from one sample, sequenced in a study of T cells in Graves' hyperthyroidism and ophthalmopathy. What was amplified from RNA transcripts were TCR beta CDR3 regions. TCR CDR3 underwent first-round RT-PCR with the HTBI primer set. TCRdb re-derived calls from the multiplex PCR reads in MiXCR, one entry per CDR3 protein. This table has hundreds of thousands of distinct CDR3 sequences, around 20% appearing once. Material for sequencing was blood. These receptors were collected from a man younger than 45 with Graves' ophthalmopathy.

In regard to this clonotype: An end of the junction does not agree with germline; a read error may underlie this. The V gene is TRBV28, the J gene TRBJ2-7, with TRBD1 identical over 7 bases. Germline V gene sequence: CDR1 MDHEN, CDR2 SYDVKM. The CDR3 loop spans 15 amino acids. Written as DNA, the CDR3 is TGTGCCTGCAGTTGGACAGACCAGGGGGTTGACGAGCAGTACTTC. This codes for CACSWTDQGVDEQYF.

This clonotype was seen a few times. The V call is TRBV27, the J call TRBJ2-5; 7 nucleotides line up with TRBD1. V gave up 4 bases and J gave up 3 bases; unmatched junction bases: 5. The CDR3 length is 14 residues. Germline V gene sequence: CDR1 MNHEY, CDR2 SMNVEV (reference sequence). CDR3 sequence reads: CASSSLGQEETQYF. The CDR3 bases are TGTGCCAGCAGTTCCCTAGGACAGGAAGAGACCCAGTACTTC.

The CDR3 nucleotides are TGCGCCAGCAGCCATCCAACAGGGTTCGACGGCACTGAAGCTTTCTTT. Protein product: CASSHPTGFDGTEAFF. The chain couples TRBV4-1 to TRBJ1-1, with D maybe TRBD1 (6 bases). Germline V lookup: CDR1 MGHRA, CDR2 YSYEKL. This CDR3 comprises 16 residues. V was shortened by 3 bases and J by 4 bases, with 18 bases between the two germline ends.

This chain connects TRBV6-6 to TRBJ1-2; D gene uncertain. The CDR3 totals 13 residues. Per the germline V gene, CDR1 is MNHNY and CDR2 is SVGAGI (reference sequence). Trimming took 0 bases from V and 5 from J, leaving 7 bases between them. CDR3 nucleotides: TGTGCCAGCAGTTACTCGAGTCCTTATGGCTACACCTTC. Amino acids: CASSYSSPYGYTF.

The J gene is TRBJ2-2, the V gene TRBV25-1; D remains ambiguous. This CDR3 has 13 amino acids. With 9 bases removed from V and 0 bases from J, the gap between germline ends came to 8 bases. Germline V lookup: CDR1 MGHDK, CDR2 SYGVNS. DNA for the CDR3: TGTGCCAGTATGGCGCCGAACACCGGGGAGCTGTTTTTT. Translated, it gives CASMAPNTGELFF.

The chain employs TRBV20-1 and TRBJ2-2; TRBD1 is a possible D gene (6 bases). The CDR3 covers 14 residues. Germline V gene data show CDR1 as DFQATT and CDR2 as SNEGSKA (reference sequence). V dropped 6 bases and J dropped 2 bases, with 13 bases sitting between them. CDR3 amino acids: CSAPDRLNTGELFF. CDR3 bases: TGCAGTGCCCCCGACAGGTTAAACACCGGGGAGCTGTTTTTT.

V and J are TRBV12-3 or TRBV12-4 and TRBJ2-7; the match to TRBD1 covers 8 bases. The CDR3 extends over 14 amino acids. The V segment lost 6 bases and the J segment 7 bases; nucleotides outside the gene matches: 11. As DNA, the CDR3 is TGTGCCAGCAGACTACAGGGGGTTGGGGGGGAGCAGTACTTC. Encoded protein: CASRLQGVGGEQYF.

The chain employs TRBV15 and TRBJ2-7; TRBD1 aligns across 7 bases. This CDR3 has 14 residues. Trimming removed 5 bases from V and 6 bases from J; junction bases left unmatched: 10. The germline gives CDR1 LNHNV, CDR2 YYDKDF (reference sequence). The CDR3: CATSRTGSISEQYF. The CDR3 nucleotides read TGTGCCACCAGCCGGACAGGTTCTATTAGCGAGCAGTACTTC.

Ten or more counts support this clonotype. V is TRBV7-3 and J is TRBJ2-1; 11 bases are shared with TRBD2. The V segment lost 4 bases and the J segment 4 bases; nucleotides outside the gene matches: 12. The CDR3 extends over 18 amino acids. The germline gives CDR1 SGHTA, CDR2 FQGTGA. The CDR3 DNA follows: TGTGCCAGCAGCTGGGGCGGGGCTATAGCGGGAGGGTACAATGAGCAGTTCTTC. This translates into CASSWGGAIAGGYNEQFF.

The chain uses TRBV5-1 and TRBJ2-5; the D is unclear. CDR1 SGHRS and CDR2 YFSETQ come from the germline V gene. Trimming shortened V by 0 bases and J by 4 bases, and 7 bases separated the two germline ends. The CDR3 sequence is 13 residues long. The CDR3 nucleotides are TGCGCCAGCAGCTTGGCTTCGGGAGAGACCCAGTACTTC. Residues: CASSLASGETQYF.

V is TRBV24-1 and J is TRBJ2-2; the D gene is possibly TRBD2 (6 bases). The CDR3 has 15 residues. V was cut by 5 bases and J by 6 bases, with 15 bases left in between. Germline-derived CDR1 and CDR2 are KGHDR and SFDVKD. In DNA form, the CDR3 reads TGTGCCACCAGTGTGGTCGGGGGAGCGGCCGGGGAGCTGTTTTTT. Protein product: CATSVVGGAAGELFF.

The gene calls are TRBV7-2 and TRBJ1-2; D is unclear. This CDR3 has 14 residues. Per germline, CDR1 SGHTA and CDR2 FQGNSA. V was trimmed by 9 bases and J by 1 base, leaving 15 bases between them. The CDR3 sequence is CASTRRGINYGYTF. CDR3 sequence (DNA): TGTGCCAGTACCCGAAGAGGGATTAACTATGGCTACACCTTC.

As to this clonotype: A read error may account for a junction end that differs from germline. This chain links TRBV5-1 with TRBJ2-3; 8 nucleotides line up with TRBD2. CDR1 and CDR2 from the germline V gene are SGHRS and YFSETQ. The CDR3 is 16 residues long. For the CDR3, the DNA is TGTGCCAGCACTCTTGGAGCGGGAGTGGTGGCAGATACGCAGTATTTT. Amino acids: CASTLGAGVVADTQYF. Combining the CDR3 with reference TRBV5-1 and TRBJ2-3 gives the whole variable domain KAGVTQTPRYLIKTRGQQVTLSCSPISGHRSVSWYQQTPGQGLQFLFEYFSETQRNKGNFPGRFSGRQFSNSRSEMNVSTLELGDSALYLCASTLGAGVVADTQYFGPGTRLTVL.

This clonotype was found many times. The chain joins TRBV2 to TRBJ1-5, with D tentatively TRBD1 (5 bases). CDR3 length equals 14 residues. Trimming shortened V by 10 bases and J by 1 base, and 14 bases separated the two germline ends. Germline CDR1 reads SNHLY; CDR2 reads FYNNEI. CDR3 nucleotides: TGTGCCACCCGGGGGGACGGGAGCAATCAGCCCCAGCATTTT. It specifies CATRGDGSNQPQHF.

This clonotype has just a few counts. V and J are TRBV5-1 and TRBJ2-2; D might be TRBD1 (5 bases). The CDR3 is 15 residues long. V was shortened by 2 bases and J by 3 bases, with 11 bases between the two germline ends. CDR1 SGHRS and CDR2 YFSETQ come from the germline V gene. This chain's CDR3 is CASSFGQGYTGELFF. As DNA, the CDR3 is TGCGCCAGCAGCTTTGGGCAGGGCTACACCGGGGAGCTGTTTTTT. Together with reference TRBV5-1 and TRBJ2-2, the CDR3 gives the full variable domain: KAGVTQTPRYLIKTRGQQVTLSCSPISGHRSVSWYQQTPGQGLQFLFEYFSETQRNKGNFPGRFSGRQFSNSRSEMNVSTLELGDSALYLCASSFGQGYTGELFFGEGSRLTVL.

V usage is TRBV7-9 and J usage is TRBJ1-2, with 8 positions matching TRBD1. The CDR3 totals 14 residues. With V trimmed by 1 base and J by 6 bases, 4 bases remained unmatched. CDR1 and CDR2 from the germline V gene are SEHNR and FQNEAQ (reference sequence). CDR3 residues: CASSLGQGADGYTF. The CDR3, as DNA: TGTGCCAGCAGCTTAGGCCAGGGGGCTGATGGCTACACCTTC.

The chain has TRBV24-1 and TRBJ2-7; TRBD2 agrees at 13 bases. Losses at the gene ends were 2 bases for V and 0 bases for J; bases not matched to a gene: 6. From germline, CDR1 is KGHDR and CDR2 SFDVKD. CDR3 size: 18 residues. The DNA for the CDR3 is TGTGCCACCAGTGATTCGTCCGGGACTAGCGGGACCTCCTACGAGCAGTACTTC. As protein: CATSDSSGTSGTSYEQYF.

This clonotype was detected many times. The chain combines TRBV28 with TRBJ2-1; TRBD2 agrees at 7 bases. CDR3 length equals 15 residues. The germline V gene encodes CDR1 MDHEN and CDR2 SYDVKM. CDR3 amino acids: CVTREGPGAYNEQFF. CDR3 coding DNA: TGTGTTACCAGGGAGGGCCCTGGGGCCTACAATGAGCAGTTCTTC. The full variable domain, its missing parts supplied by reference TRBV28 and TRBJ2-1, is DVKVTQSSRYLVKRTGEKVFLECVQDMDHENMFWYRQDPGLGLRLIYFSYDVKMKEKGDIPEGYSVSREKKERFSLILESASTNQTSMYLCVTREGPGAYNEQFFGPGTRLTVL.

This clonotype was seen only a few times. The CDR3: CANKRQGINYGYTF. CDR3 sequence (DNA): TGTGCCAACAAAAGACAGGGGATTAACTATGGCTACACCTTC. The V gene is TRBV2, the J gene TRBJ1-2; 8 bases are shared with TRBD1. This CDR3 region has 14 residues. Germline assignment: CDR1 SNHLY and CDR2 FYNNEI. V lost 10 bases, J lost 1 base, and 8 bases stayed unmatched.

This clonotype was observed a handful of times. This sequence joins TRBV14 and TRBJ2-3; 8 positions match TRBD2. With 4 bases clipped from V and 4 bases from J, the junction kept 10 bases outside the gene matches. The CDR3 has 16 amino acids. Germline CDR1 reads SGHDN; CDR2 reads FVKESK. The CDR3 is CASSRGSGSSSDTQYF. The CDR3 DNA reads as TGTGCCAGCAGCCGGGGGAGCGGGAGCTCCTCAGATACGCAGTATTTT.

This clonotype was recorded at least ten times. The CDR3 protein is CATSGARVADTQYF. In nucleotides, the CDR3 is TGTGCCACCAGCGGGGCAAGAGTCGCAGATACGCAGTATTTT. The gene calls are TRBV24-1 and TRBJ2-3, with D perhaps TRBD1 or TRBD2 (5 bases each). CDR1 and CDR2 from the germline V gene are KGHDR and SFDVKD. Trimming stripped 7 bases from V and 4 bases from J, with 14 bases between. CDR3 length equals 14 residues.

This clonotype has a handful of counts. The chain joins TRBV29-1 to TRBJ2-2; D perhaps matches TRBD2 (6 bases). Germline V CDR1 and CDR2: SQVTM, ANQGSEA. V was trimmed by 8 bases and J by 2 bases, leaving 12 bases between them. The CDR3 consists of 13 residues. The DNA of the CDR3 is TGCAGCTGTAAGACTAGAAACACCGGGGAGCTGTTTTTT. Protein: CSCKTRNTGELFF.

The J gene is TRBJ2-1, the V gene TRBV15; TRBD2 matches 7 bases. This CDR3 spans 14 amino acids. CDR1 is LNHNV, CDR2 YYDKDF, per germline (reference sequence). V lost 9 bases, J lost 4 bases, and 9 bases stayed unmatched. CDR3: CATSRLADYNEQFF. The CDR3 DNA is TGTGCCACTAGTAGGCTAGCGGATTACAATGAGCAGTTCTTC.

This clonotype was counted a few times. V gene TRBV29-1 combines with J gene TRBJ1-1; perhaps TRBD1 as D (5 bases). Germline V lookup: CDR1 SQVTM, CDR2 ANQGSEA. The CDR3 has 11 amino acids. The V gene lost 6 bases and the J gene lost 8 bases, with 13 bases spanning the gap. As DNA, the CDR3 is TGCAGCGTAGGGACGGTGGGCGAAGCTTTCTTT. This translates into CSVGTVGEAFF.

Ten or more counts support this clonotype. The rearrangement links TRBV11-3 to TRBJ2-1; 9 bases are shared with TRBD1. Per germline, CDR1 SGHNT and CDR2 YENEEA. The junction had 9 bases not matched to a gene; V was cut back by 0 bases and J by 6 bases. This CDR3 has 17 amino acids. In DNA, the CDR3 is TGTGCCAGCAGCTTAGAGAGAGGGACAGGGAGGATCAATGAGCAGTTCTTC. Amino acids: CASSLERGTGRINEQFF.

V is TRBV19 and J is TRBJ2-1; 8 nucleotides match TRBD2. The CDR3 is 14 amino acids. Trimming removed 6 bases from V and 9 bases from J; junction bases left unmatched: 10. Germline loops: CDR1 LNHDA, CDR2 SQIVND (reference sequence). Here the CDR3 DNA reads TGTGCCAGTAGGACGGGAGGGCGAGTCAGTGAGCAGTTCTTC. It encodes CASRTGGRVSEQFF.

Comments on this clonotype: A much larger clonotype is one base distant, so this may be a read error. The rearrangement links TRBV3-1 to TRBJ1-3; the D is unclear. From germline, CDR1 is LGHDT and CDR2 YNNKEL (reference sequence). This CDR3 is 16 amino acids long. CDR3 loop: CVSSQGVSISGNTIYF. CDR3 coding DNA: TGTGTCAGCAGCCAAGGAGTTTCCATCTCTGGAAACACCATATATTTT.

This clonotype has just a few counts. The chain combines TRBV20-1 with TRBJ1-5; D not certain. CDR1 and CDR2 (germline): DFQATT, SNEGSKA (reference sequence). Trimming removed 6 bases from V and 2 bases from J, with 11 bases in between. The CDR3 has 13 amino acids. The CDR3 region is CSAPAGGNQPQHF. CDR3 DNA: TGCAGTGCCCCGGCAGGCGGCAATCAGCCCCAGCATTTT.

This clonotype has at least ten counts. The chain employs TRBV7-2 and TRBJ2-1, with 10 bases that match TRBD2. The trim removed 5 bases at V and 3 bases at J, leaving 4 bases unmatched. From germline, CDR1 is SGHTA and CDR2 FQGNSA. CDR3 size: 15 residues. Written as DNA, the CDR3 is TGTGCCAGCAGCCCACTAGCGGGAATCTACAATGAGCAGTTCTTC. This gives the protein CASSPLAGIYNEQFF. Full variable domain (rest looked up from reference TRBV7-2 and TRBJ2-1): GAGVSQSPSNKVTEKGKDVELRCDPISGHTALYWYRQSLGQGLEFLIYFQGNSAPDKSGLPSDRFSAERTGGSVSTLTIQRTQQEDSAVYLCASSPLAGIYNEQFFGPGTRLTVL.

This clonotype was seen ten or more times. The chain joins TRBV18 to TRBJ1-2, with unresolved D. CDR3 length: 13 amino acids. CDR1 is KGHSH, CDR2 LQKENI, per germline. With 2 bases removed from V and 1 base from J, the gap between germline ends came to 5 bases. The CDR3 here is CASSPGVNYGYTF. DNA of the CDR3: TGTGCCAGCTCACCAGGGGTTAACTATGGCTACACCTTC.